These 3 T cell receptor beta chains share one sample of origin, sequenced in a study of cytomegalovirus exposure and HLA in healthy donors. Use of 60 Vbeta and 13 Jbeta primers characterized the PCR. Sequenced by immunoSEQ multiplex PCR; TCRdb stores in-frame clones only, minus some. The sample holds approximately 150,000 clones, 79% seen once. The sequencing input was PBMCs. The receptors stem from a man aged 45-65 years in good health and CMV-seropositive.

J is TRBJ2-3 and V is TRBV2; D uncertain. CDR3 length: 14 residues. CDR1 and CDR2 from the germline V gene are SNHLY and FYNNEI. V was cut by 2 bases and J by 0 bases, with 6 bases left in between. CDR3 sequence: CASSETGSTDTQYF. Here the CDR3 DNA reads TGTGCCAGCAGTGAAACGGGTAGCACAGATACGCAGTATTTT.

The chain combines TRBV7-2 with TRBJ2-7; TRBD1 matches 9 bases. The V and J ends lost 5 bases and 0 bases, in that order; junction bases with no gene match: 8. The CDR3 loop spans 16 amino acids. Per germline, CDR1 SGHTA and CDR2 FQGNSA. The CDR3 sequence is CASSLQGQGNSYEQYF. The CDR3 DNA follows: TGTGCCAGCAGCCTTCAGGGACAGGGAAACTCCTACGAGCAGTACTTC.

The chain couples TRBV29-1 to TRBJ1-1; D is possibly TRBD1 (5 bases). V was pared by 7 bases and J by 1 base, with 10 bases between. This CDR3 region has 12 residues. Germline loops: CDR1 SQVTM, CDR2 ANQGSEA. CDR3 region: CSGRGGNTEAFF. In DNA, the CDR3 is TGCAGCGGGCGGGGCGGGAACACTGAAGCTTTCTTT.